Sequencing of this T cell receptor beta chain was carried out in a study of regulatory T cells in long-lasting Graves disease. J was trimmed by 5 bases and V by 6 bases; bases with no gene match: 7. This CDR3 contains 15 residues. Study findings and constraints: Persistent Graves' patients had lower TCR diversity than newly diagnosed ones.

This clonotype was recorded at least ten times. What it binds is not known. Time point in this sample: newly diagnosed GD, antithyroid drugs for less than 3 months. PBMC-derived RNA was used for the TCR library. Libraries of TCR beta came from iRepertoire HTBI primers plus Arm-PCR of CDR3 regions. In TCRdb, the multiplex PCR reads were re-called with MiXCR into one record per CDR3 protein. Among 420,000 or so distinct CDR3 sequences listed, around 17% were seen once. The same sample was also used in a study of T cells in Graves' hyperthyroidism and ophthalmopathy. This second study says: Most thyroid clonotypes that were expanded above 0.001 also turned up in blood.

The sequences come from peripheral blood mononuclear cells (PBMCs), collected at new diagnosis, from a patient treated with antithyroid drugs. The TCR was taken from a woman in her late teens or twenties with Graves disease. This chain joins TRBV12-3 or TRBV12-4 and TRBJ2-1; 10 bases are a match to TRBD1. CDR3 in DNA: TGTGCCAGCAGCCGGACAGGGGGTTCCAACAATGAGCAGTTCTTC. This encodes CASSRTGGSNNEQFF.